The TCR beta chain under discussion was sequenced for a study of post-analysis software for immune sequencing data (dated by TCRdb to the mid-2010s). General notes on the study: Relapsing-remitting, secondary progressive and progressive-relapsing multiple sclerosis were recorded as disease courses, and subtype annotation was lacking for some patients. The patient repertoires were compared against around 11 previously published healthy control repertoires obtained from donors aged about 6 to 27 years. A subset of samples was prepared in parallel using single-end sample barcoding, then pooled and co-amplified after Illumina adapter ligation. General conclusions and limits of the study: The multiple sclerosis patient group was slightly younger than the control group. Strong co-clustering of samples prepared in the same batch was shown by direct clustering with F measure, prompting a batch-effect correction. A few TRBV segments, including TRBV5-6, TRBV5-1 and TRBV20-1, were significantly more frequent in patients than controls. Significantly lower normalized Chao1 diversity was found in multiple sclerosis patients than in controls, suggesting substantial peripheral T-cell clonal expansion.

Inclusive of the bounding cysteine and phenylalanine, the CDR3 is 13 residues long. Only CDR3 DNA remains: 39 bases, in frame from the first base. V drops 5 bases and J drops 7 bases, leaving 14 bases in between. The germline V gene supplies CDR1 KGHSH and CDR2 LQKENI. The library was prepared using PCR. The instrument given in TCRdb is Illumina HiSeq 2500. To reduce PCR and sequencing biases, unique molecular identifiers were built into the TCR beta cDNA libraries. Every 1 to 10 million input T cells yielded 500,000 or so cDNA molecules, meaning each molecule approximated one T cell. Patient libraries were prepared and sequenced with the same protocol used for the earlier healthy control dataset. Samples belonging to the same batch were prepared together, multiplexed and sequenced on a shared HiSeq lane. On the study's bioinformatics: MIGEC handled the raw barcoded reads, throwing out single-read molecular identifier groups before consensus assembly and CDR3 extraction. VDJtools was used for post-analysis of the clonotype tables, and diversity was normalized by down-sampling every dataset to the size of the smallest sample. Repertoire overlap clustering matched CDR3 amino acid but not nucleotide sequences to correct batch-related cross-sample contamination. The raw public reads went through TCRdb reprocessing: fastp at Q25, MiXCR clone calling, in-frame beta chains kept. Entries that share a CDR3 protein sequence are merged under the most common genes and DNA. Here the V and J calls rest on TCRdb's processing, not on the authors' analysis. The sample yields 550,000 to 700,000 distinct CDR3 sequences; 40% to 50% were counted once. The ten largest clones take up under 2% of the sample.

TCR beta repertoires were profiled from peripheral blood of 13 young patients with multiple sclerosis to demonstrate the VDJtools post-analysis software. The multiple sclerosis patients were children and adolescents between about 6 and 16 years of age. About this clonotype: Its binding antigen is unknown. No base quality values were provided; no much bigger clone lies one nucleotide off.

This receptor was identified in a girl under 18 with multiple sclerosis. Sequences were obtained from blood. The chain is made from TRBV18 and TRBJ1-2; TRBD1 is possibly the D segment (5 matching bases). The nucleotides are TGTGCCAGCTCAGGGACTCTCACTTGTGGCTACACCTTC. It encodes CASSGTLTCGYTF. Supplemented by the reference TRBV18 and TRBJ1-2 proteins around the CDR3, the complete variable domain is NAGVMQNPRHLVRRRGQEARLRCSPMKGHSHVYWYRQLPEEGLKFMVYLQKENIIDESGMPKERFSAEFPKEGPSILRIQQVVRGDSAAYFCASSGTLTCGYTFGSGTRLTVV.